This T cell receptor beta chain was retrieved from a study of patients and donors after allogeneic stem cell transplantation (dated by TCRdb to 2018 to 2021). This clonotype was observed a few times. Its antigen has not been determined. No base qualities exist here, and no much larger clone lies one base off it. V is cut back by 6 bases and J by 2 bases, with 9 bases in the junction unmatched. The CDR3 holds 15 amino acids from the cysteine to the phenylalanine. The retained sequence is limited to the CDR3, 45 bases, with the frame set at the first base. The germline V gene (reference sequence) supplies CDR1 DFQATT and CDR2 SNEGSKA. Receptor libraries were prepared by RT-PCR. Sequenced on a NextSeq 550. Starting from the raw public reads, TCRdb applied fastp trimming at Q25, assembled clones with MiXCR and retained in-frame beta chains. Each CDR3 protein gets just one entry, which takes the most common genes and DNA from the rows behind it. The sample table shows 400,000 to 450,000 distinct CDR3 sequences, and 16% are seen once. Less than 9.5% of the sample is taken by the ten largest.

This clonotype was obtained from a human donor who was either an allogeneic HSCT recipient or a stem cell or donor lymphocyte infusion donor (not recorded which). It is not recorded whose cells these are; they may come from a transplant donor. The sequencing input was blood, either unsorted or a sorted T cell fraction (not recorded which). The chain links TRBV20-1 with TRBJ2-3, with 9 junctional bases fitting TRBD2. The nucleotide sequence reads TGCAGTGCGAGAAAAGCGGGGGGACTCACAGATACGCAGTATTTT. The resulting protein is CSARKAGGLTDTQYF.